This note documents a single T cell receptor beta chain sequence. Its antigen has not been determined. It has no much larger one-base neighbor in the sample; base qualities were not kept. These data originate in a study of control samples from healthy donors and cancer patients (dated by TCRdb to 2019 to 2021). Receptors were amplified or captured by the immunoSEQ multiplex PCR assay. As stored in TCRdb, this immuneACCESS dataset retains in-frame rearrangements with V and J assigned. A fraction of the clones does not appear; measured against another copy, unresolved V genes explain less than half of the discrepancy, and the remainder lacks a known reason. Within this sample are over 100,000 clones, with 88% of them counted one time only. The ten most abundant clones make up 3.4% of the sample. The specimen was blood. The TCR originated in a middle-aged man in good health.

The nucleotides are TGTGCCAGCAGCTATACTAGCGGGCGGCAAGAGACCCAGTACTTC. This is translated as CASSYTSGRQETQYF. This chain joins TRBV9 to TRBJ2-5, and 9 junctional nucleotides match TRBD2. Reading from cysteine to phenylalanine, the CDR3 counts 15 amino acids. The CDR3 DNA has 45 bases and is translated from base 1. The CDR1 and CDR2 encoded by the germline V gene are SGDLS and YYNGEE. For this chain, trimming is 4 bases at the V end and 2 bases at the J end, and the number of junction bases without a gene match is 6.